This TCR beta chain is drawn from a study of blood T cell repertoires in COVID-19. Study-level information: Whether acute or convalescent, the COVID-19 samples came from the United States, Italy and Spain. PBMCs, B-cell-depleted T cells, or T cells were the source of the cDNA or gDNA that made up the material.

Repertoires were generated with immunoSEQ multiplex PCR, while TCRdb's copy carries only in-frame clones and drops some. The sample has a few hundred thousand clones, 75% to 85% seen once; the top ten hold approximately 4.6%. Regarding this clone: Compared with germline, one end of the junction differs, possibly owing to a read error.

Germline-derived CDR1 and CDR2 are MDHEN and SYDVKM. The CDR3 contains 15 residues. Recruitment covered 20 to 25 US areas and drew participants whose ages spanned roughly 18 to 100 years. The material sequenced was PBMCs or T cells enriched from blood (not recorded which). V gene TRBV28 combines with J gene TRBJ2-7, with 8 bases aligning to TRBD1. This clonotype was obtained from a man under 40 with acute COVID-19. CDR3 in DNA: TGTGCCAGCAGTACAAGGACAGGGCCCAGTGTAACGTGGGACTTC. It codes for CASSTRTGPSVTWDF.